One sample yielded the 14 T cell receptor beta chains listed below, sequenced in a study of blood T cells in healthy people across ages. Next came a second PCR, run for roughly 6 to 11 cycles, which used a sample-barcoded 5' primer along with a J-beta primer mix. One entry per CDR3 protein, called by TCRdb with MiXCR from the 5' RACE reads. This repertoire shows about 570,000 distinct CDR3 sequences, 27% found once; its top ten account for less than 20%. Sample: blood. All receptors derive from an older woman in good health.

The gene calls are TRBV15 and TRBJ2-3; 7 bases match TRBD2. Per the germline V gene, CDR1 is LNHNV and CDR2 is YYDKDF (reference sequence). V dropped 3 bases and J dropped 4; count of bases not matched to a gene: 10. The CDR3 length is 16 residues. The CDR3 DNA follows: TGTGCCACCAGCAGTCTAGAAGCGGGGCGGGCAGATACGCAGTATTTT. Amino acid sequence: CATSSLEAGRADTQYF.

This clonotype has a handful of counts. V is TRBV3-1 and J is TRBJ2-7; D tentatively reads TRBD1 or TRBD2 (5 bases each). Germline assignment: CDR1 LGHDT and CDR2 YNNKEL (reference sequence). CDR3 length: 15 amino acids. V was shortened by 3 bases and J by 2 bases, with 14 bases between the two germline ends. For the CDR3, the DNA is TGTGCCAGCAGCCAGGGACGGATTGTTGCCTACGAGCAGTACTTC. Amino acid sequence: CASSQGRIVAYEQYF.

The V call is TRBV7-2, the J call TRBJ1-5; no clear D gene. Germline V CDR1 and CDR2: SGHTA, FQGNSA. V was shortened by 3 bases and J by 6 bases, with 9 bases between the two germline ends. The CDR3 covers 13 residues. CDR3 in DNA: TGTGCCAGCAGCTTGAGGATGACTCAGCCCCAGCATTTT. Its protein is CASSLRMTQPQHF.

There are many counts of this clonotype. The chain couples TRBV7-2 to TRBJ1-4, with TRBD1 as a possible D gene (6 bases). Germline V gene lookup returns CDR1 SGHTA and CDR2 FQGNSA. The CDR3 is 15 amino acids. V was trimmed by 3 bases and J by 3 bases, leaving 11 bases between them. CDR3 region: CASSFNRASNEKLFF. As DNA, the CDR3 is TGTGCCAGCAGCTTCAACAGGGCGTCTAATGAAAAACTGTTTTTT.

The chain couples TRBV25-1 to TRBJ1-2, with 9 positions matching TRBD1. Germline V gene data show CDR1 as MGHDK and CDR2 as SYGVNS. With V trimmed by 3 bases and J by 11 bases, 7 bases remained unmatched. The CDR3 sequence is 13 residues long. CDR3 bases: TGTGCCAGCAGTGAGAGGGGGACAGGGCAATACACCTTC. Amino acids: CASSERGTGQYTF.

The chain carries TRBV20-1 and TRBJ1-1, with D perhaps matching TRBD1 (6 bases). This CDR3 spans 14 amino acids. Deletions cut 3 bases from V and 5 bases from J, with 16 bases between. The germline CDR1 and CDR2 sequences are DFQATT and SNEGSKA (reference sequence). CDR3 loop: CSAREQGTVTEAFF. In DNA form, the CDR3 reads TGCAGTGCTAGGGAACAGGGTACCGTAACTGAAGCTTTCTTT.

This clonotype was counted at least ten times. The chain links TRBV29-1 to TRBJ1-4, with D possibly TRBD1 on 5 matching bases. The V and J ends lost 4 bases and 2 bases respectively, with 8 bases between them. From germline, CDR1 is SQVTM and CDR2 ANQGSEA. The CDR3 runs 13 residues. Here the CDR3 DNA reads TGCAGCGTTGGAGGGGTGACTAATGAAAAACTGTTTTTT. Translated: CSVGGVTNEKLFF.

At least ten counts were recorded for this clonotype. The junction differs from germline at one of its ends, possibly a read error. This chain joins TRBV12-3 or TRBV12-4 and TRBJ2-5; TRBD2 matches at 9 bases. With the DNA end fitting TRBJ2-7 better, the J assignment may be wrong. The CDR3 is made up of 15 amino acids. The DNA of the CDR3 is TGTGCCAGCAGCTTAGGGCTAGCGGGGACCTACGAGCAGTACTTC. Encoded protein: CASSLGLAGTYEQYF.

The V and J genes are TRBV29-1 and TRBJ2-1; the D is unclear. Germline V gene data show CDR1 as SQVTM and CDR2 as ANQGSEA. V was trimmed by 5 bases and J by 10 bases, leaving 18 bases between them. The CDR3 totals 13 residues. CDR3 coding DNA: TGCAGCGTTTTAAATGTTGACGATGGCGAGCAGTTCTTC. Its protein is CSVLNVDDGEQFF.

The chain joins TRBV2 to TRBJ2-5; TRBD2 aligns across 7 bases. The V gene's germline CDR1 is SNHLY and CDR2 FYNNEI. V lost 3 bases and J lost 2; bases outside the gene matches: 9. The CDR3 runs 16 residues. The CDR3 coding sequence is TGTGCCAGCAGTGATGGGGGGGTCTTTCTTCAAGAGACCCAGTACTTC. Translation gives CASSDGGVFLQETQYF.

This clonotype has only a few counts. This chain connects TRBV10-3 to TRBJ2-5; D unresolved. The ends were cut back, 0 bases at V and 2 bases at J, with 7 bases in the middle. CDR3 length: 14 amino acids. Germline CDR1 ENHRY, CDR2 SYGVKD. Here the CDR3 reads CAISESYGQETQYF. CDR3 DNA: TGTGCCATCAGTGAGTCGTACGGACAAGAGACCCAGTACTTC.

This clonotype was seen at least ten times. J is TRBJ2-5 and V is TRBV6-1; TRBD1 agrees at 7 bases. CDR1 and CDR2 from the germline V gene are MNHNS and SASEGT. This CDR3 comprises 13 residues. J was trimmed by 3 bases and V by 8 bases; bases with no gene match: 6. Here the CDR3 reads CASSPGTEETQYF. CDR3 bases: TGTGCCAGCTCGCCTGGGACAGAAGAGACCCAGTACTTC.

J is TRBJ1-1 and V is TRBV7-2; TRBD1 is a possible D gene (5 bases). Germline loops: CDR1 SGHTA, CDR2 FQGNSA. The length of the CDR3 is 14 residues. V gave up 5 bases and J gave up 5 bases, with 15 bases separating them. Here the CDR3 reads CASSTLVGETEAFF. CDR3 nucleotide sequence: TGTGCCAGCAGCACCCTGGTAGGGGAAACTGAAGCTTTCTTT. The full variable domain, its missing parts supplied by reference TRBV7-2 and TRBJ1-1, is GAGVSQSPSNKVTEKGKDVELRCDPISGHTALYWYRQSLGQGLEFLIYFQGNSAPDKSGLPSDRFSAERTGGSVSTLTIQRTQQEDSAVYLCASSTLVGETEAFFGQGTRLTVV.

This CDR3 reads CASSEGSLYGYTF. The CDR3, as DNA: TGTGCCAGCAGCGAGGGATCTTTATATGGCTACACCTTC. The V call is TRBV9, the J call TRBJ1-2; no firm D call. Trimming cost V 3 bases and J 5 bases, with 11 bases left between them. Germline V lookup: CDR1 SGDLS, CDR2 YYNGEE. The CDR3 runs to 13 residues.